The 24 T cell receptor beta chains listed next were all sequenced from one sample in a study of shared clonotypes between healthy human individuals. The assay was immunoSEQ multiplex PCR, and TCRdb's table has in-frame clones only and misses some. The sample lists about 2.3 million clones, just over 90% occurring once. The sample consisted of naive CD4+ T cells from PBMCs. Noted subset: CD45RA+ positively selected. These receptors all stem from a man in his late teens or twenties in good health. Some clones in this sample may be carry-over from other donors' samples.

The chain is built from TRBV2 and TRBJ2-1, with 11 bases fitting TRBD1. The CDR3 length is 15 residues. V lost 6 bases to trimming and J lost 7 bases; unmatched junction nucleotides: 8. The V gene's germline CDR1 is SNHLY and CDR2 FYNNEI. In DNA, the CDR3 is TGTGCCAGCAGGGTTGGACAGGGGGCTACTAATGAGCAGTTCTTC. This codes for CASRVGQGATNEQFF.

The chain recombines TRBV5-6 with TRBJ2-3; D gene uncertain. CDR3 size: 15 residues. Trimming cost V 0 bases and J 4 bases, with 12 bases left between them. Germline CDR1 SGHDT, CDR2 YYEEEE. This CDR3 is CASSLDYGNSDTQYF. The CDR3 bases are TGTGCCAGCAGCTTGGATTACGGAAATTCAGATACGCAGTATTTT.

As DNA, the CDR3 is TGCGCCAGCAGCTTGGATGGACACTTAGAAAAACTGTTTTTT. This sequence encodes CASSLDGHLEKLFF. This rearrangement joins TRBV5-1 to TRBJ1-4, with a possible D match to TRBD1 (5 bases). The germline gives CDR1 SGHRS, CDR2 YFSETQ. V lost 0 bases to trimming and J lost 8 bases, with 11 bases between them. This CDR3 spans 14 amino acids.

The chain joins TRBV9 to TRBJ1-1; 8 bases are a match to TRBD1. The CDR3 totals 14 residues. The trim removed 3 bases at V and 5 bases at J, leaving 6 bases unmatched. CDR1 is SGDLS, CDR2 YYNGEE, per germline. For the CDR3, the DNA is TGTGCCAGCAGCGCCGGACAGGGTAGGACTGAAGCTTTCTTT. It codes for CASSAGQGRTEAFF.

This clone came up once. This sequence joins TRBV29-1 and TRBJ2-3; D possibly matches TRBD1 or TRBD2 (5 bases each). Trimming left V 5 bases short and J 3 bases short, with 6 bases between. The CDR3 spans 11 residues. Germline CDR1 SQVTM, CDR2 ANQGSEA. CDR3 DNA: TGCAGCGTTTGGGGGACAGATACGCAGTATTTT. Protein sequence: CSVWGTDTQYF.

The J gene is TRBJ1-1, the V gene TRBV5-6, with a tentative D call TRBD1 (6 bases). Trimming took 3 bases from V and 5 from J, leaving 11 bases between them. This CDR3 has 13 residues. From germline, CDR1 is SGHDT and CDR2 YYEEEE. The CDR3 bases are TGTGCCAGCAGCTGGGGGCCTAGTACTGAAGCTTTCTTT. Translation gives CASSWGPSTEAFF.

The rearrangement joins TRBV10-3 to TRBJ2-5; D uncertain. The V and J ends lost 3 bases and 3 bases respectively, with 11 bases between them. There are 14 residues in the CDR3. The V gene's germline CDR1 is ENHRY and CDR2 SYGVKD. The CDR3, as DNA: TGTGCCATCAGTGACTGGACGGTAAAAGAGACCCAGTACTTC. Its translation is CAISDWTVKETQYF.

This chain connects TRBV6-1 to TRBJ2-7; no definite D call. Trimming cost V 7 bases and J 3 bases, with 10 bases left between them. The CDR3 extends over 12 amino acids. In germline, CDR1 is MNHNS, CDR2 SASEGT. The chain's CDR3 is CASKGEFYEQYF. The CDR3 DNA is TGTGCCAGCAAAGGAGAGTTCTACGAGCAGTACTTC.

This clone was found a few times. V usage is TRBV12-2 and J usage is TRBJ2-7. TRBV12-2 constitutes a pseudogene. The CDR3 runs to 14 residues. This CDR3 is CASRLAMGGIEQYF. CDR3 DNA: TGTGCAAGTCGCTTAGCGATGGGTGGGATTGAGCAGTACTTC.

The gene calls are TRBV4-2 and TRBJ2-1, with D unresolved. The germline V gene encodes CDR1 LGHNA and CDR2 YNFKEQ. V lost 1 base to trimming and J lost 8 bases, with 12 bases between them. The CDR3 is made up of 14 amino acids. The CDR3 coding sequence is TGTGCCAGCAGCCAAGCTGACCTCGACCATGAGCAGTTCTTC. Translated: CASSQADLDHEQFF.

The rearrangement links TRBV7-2 to TRBJ1-1; maybe TRBD1 (5 bases). The CDR3 consists of 13 residues. Trimming stripped 1 base from V and 8 bases from J, with 11 bases between. From germline, CDR1 is SGHTA and CDR2 FQGNSA. The CDR3 sequence is CASSLGVRGEAFF. The CDR3, as DNA: TGTGCCAGCAGCTTAGGGGTGAGGGGCGAAGCTTTCTTT.

This clone was detected once. The chain couples TRBV10-3 to TRBJ2-1, with 7 positions matching TRBD1. Germline V CDR1 and CDR2: ENHRY, SYGVKD. V shed 7 bases, J shed 5 bases, and the junction held 5 bases outside the gene matches. The CDR3 totals 13 residues. In nucleotides, the CDR3 is TGTGCCATCAACAAAGACAGGGACAATGAGCAGTTCTTC. It codes for CAINKDRDNEQFF.

The chain has TRBV27 and TRBJ2-5; 7 nucleotides align to TRBD1. Losses at the gene ends were 3 bases for V and 1 base for J; bases not matched to a gene: 2. Germline V CDR1 and CDR2: MNHEY, SMNVEV (reference sequence). This CDR3 has 14 residues. The CDR3 coding sequence is TGTGCCAGCAGTTTGGCAGGGGGCCAAGAGACCCAGTACTTC. Translating it yields CASSLAGGQETQYF.

This clone occurred once. The chain couples TRBV28 to TRBJ1-5, with 9 bases that match TRBD1. This CDR3 has 13 residues. Germline lookup yields CDR1 MDHEN and CDR2 SYDVKM. Trimming cost V 10 bases and J 3 bases; bases outside gene matches: 4. The CDR3 nucleotides read TGTGCCATCAGGGACAGGGTCAATCAGCCCCAGCATTTT. Residues: CAIRDRVNQPQHF.

This clone was seen more than once but under ten times. The chain combines TRBV2 with TRBJ2-7; 8 bases are a match to TRBD1. The CDR3 is 14 residues long. The junction had 1 base not matched to a gene; V was cut back by 1 base and J by 2 bases. CDR1 is SNHLY, CDR2 FYNNEI, per germline. CDR3 loop: CASSEGTGTYEQYF. The CDR3 DNA sequence: TGTGCCAGCAGTGAAGGGACAGGGACCTACGAGCAGTACTTC.

V usage is TRBV7-9 and J usage is TRBJ2-7; the match to TRBD2 covers 8 bases. The V gene end was trimmed by 6 bases and the J gene end by 4 bases; junction bases not matched to a gene: 11. This CDR3 spans 15 amino acids. Germline-derived CDR1 and CDR2 are SEHNR and FQNEAQ (reference sequence). This CDR3 is CASRFLRASGYEQYF. The CDR3 DNA follows: TGTGCCAGCAGGTTCCTTAGGGCTAGCGGGTACGAGCAGTACTTC.

The chain combines TRBV5-1 with TRBJ2-5; 9 nucleotides line up with TRBD1. The CDR3 totals 13 residues. Germline V gene data show CDR1 as SGHRS and CDR2 as YFSETQ. V was pared by 3 bases and J by 10 bases, with 7 bases of the junction left unmatched. Here the CDR3 DNA reads TGCGCCAGCAGCTCCCGGGACAGGGAAAACCAGTACTTC. Protein product: CASSSRDRENQYF.

CDR3 DNA sequence: TGTGCCACCCATACAGGGGGCAGGTACGAGCAGTACTTC. Encoded protein: CATHTGGRYEQYF. The chain couples TRBV10-3 to TRBJ2-7, with 9 positions matching TRBD1. The CDR3 runs to 13 residues. Germline CDR1 is ENHRY and CDR2 is SYGVKD. J gave up 4 bases and V 10 bases, and 8 bases lay outside the gene matches.

This sequence joins TRBV18 and TRBJ1-2; 9 bases agree with TRBD1. After removal of 3 bases from V and 4 bases from J, the junction contained 6 bases not matched to a gene. CDR3 length equals 15 residues. In germline, CDR1 is KGHSH, CDR2 LQKENI. CDR3 loop: CASSPAGQGGYGYTF. DNA for the CDR3: TGTGCCAGCTCACCGGCGGGACAGGGTGGCTATGGCTACACCTTC.

V and J are TRBV27 and TRBJ2-7; 10 nucleotides match TRBD2. Per germline, CDR1 MNHEY and CDR2 SMNVEV (reference sequence). The length of the CDR3 is 13 residues. V lost 9 bases and J lost 6; bases outside the gene matches: 8. This chain's CDR3 is CASRASGSSEQYF. Written as DNA, the CDR3 is TGTGCCAGTAGAGCTAGCGGGAGCTCCGAGCAGTACTTC.

A single count supports this clone. This chain connects TRBV25-1 to TRBJ2-7; TRBD2 is a possible D gene (5 bases). The CDR3 length is 13 residues. The germline V gene has CDR1 MGHDK and CDR2 SYGVNS. V lost 1 base and J lost 4, with 8 bases in between. In DNA form, the CDR3 reads TGTGCCAGCAGTGAATGGACTGGGTACGAGCAGTACTTC. It codes for CASSEWTGYEQYF.

The chain joins TRBV4-1 to TRBJ2-3; weak D call: TRBD2 (5 bases). The CDR3 runs to 15 residues. Germline V lookup: CDR1 MGHRA, CDR2 YSYEKL. Trimming removed 4 bases at V and 2 bases at J, with 13 bases between. In nucleotides, the CDR3 is TGCGCCAGCAGCCGAGGGATGGCGGTCACAGATACGCAGTATTTT. This gives the protein CASSRGMAVTDTQYF.

This rearrangement joins TRBV15 to TRBJ2-7; D might be TRBD2 (5 bases). The V and J ends lost 0 bases and 3 bases respectively, with 9 bases between them. This CDR3 spans 14 amino acids. Germline CDR1 reads LNHNV; CDR2 reads YYDKDF (reference sequence). For the CDR3, the DNA is TGTGCCACCAGCAGAGAGGGTGCGGGCTACGAGCAGTACTTC. Protein: CATSREGAGYEQYF.

The rearrangement uses TRBV7-2 and TRBJ1-3; 7 bases agree with TRBD1. V trimming: 1 base; J trimming: 0 bases; junction bases outside the gene matches: 3. Germline V gene sequence: CDR1 SGHTA, CDR2 FQGNSA. The CDR3 has 16 amino acids. CDR3 sequence: CASSLGWTGSGNTIYF. As DNA, the CDR3 is TGTGCCAGCAGCTTAGGATGGACAGGCTCTGGAAACACCATATATTTT. Full variable domain (outside the CDR3, taken from reference TRBV7-2 and TRBJ1-3): GAGVSQSPSNKVTEKGKDVELRCDPISGHTALYWYRQSLGQGLEFLIYFQGNSAPDKSGLPSDRFSAERTGGSVSTLTIQRTQQEDSAVYLCASSLGWTGSGNTIYFGEGSWLTVV.